This entry concerns a single T cell receptor (beta chain). Its recognized antigen is unknown. Qualities for individual bases were not recorded, and no much larger clone is one base off. Sequenced using an Illumina HiSeq 2500. Quantitative 5'-RACE with molecular barcodes was the method used to prepare the TCR beta libraries. On the study's bioinformatics: To identify disease-linked TCR variants, a new computational method was used, one built on a probabilistic model of VDJ rearrangement. The public reads were reprocessed in TCRdb via fastp at Q25 and MiXCR, keeping in-frame beta chains. Records with the same CDR3 protein are collapsed into one entry carrying the most frequent genes and DNA. The V and J calls, along with clone size, are taken from TCRdb and not from the paper's own processing. The sample profile shows 250,000 to 350,000 distinct CDR3 sequences; 20% of them were found once. The ten largest clones represent about 8.2% of the sample.

This specimen belongs to a study of CD8 T cells in ankylosing spondylitis (dated by TCRdb to 2017 to 2019). Some background on the complete study: T cell receptor beta repertoires were profiled in healthy donors and ankylosing spondylitis patients so that disease-linked TCR variants could be found. Peripheral blood was sampled, and synovial fluid was additionally collected from ankylosing spondylitis patients. The full study cohort was made up of under 30 ankylosing spondylitis patients and fewer than 120 healthy donors.

V is reduced by 0 bases and J by 3 bases, leaving a spacing of 12 bases between them. The germline V gene sets CDR1 to SGDLS and CDR2 to YYNGEE. The CDR3 runs 16 amino acids, cysteine and phenylalanine included. Here the CDR3 DNA is all that survives: 48 bases in frame from base 1. Here is what the overall study found, with its caveats: A TCR beta motif made up of roughly eight highly homologous amino acid variants appeared to be characteristic of blood from ankylosing spondylitis patients. The disease-linked clones were reported as significantly enriched in matched synovial fluid samples from ankylosing spondylitis patients. The disease-linked clones had a CD8+ phenotype and were found at relatively low frequencies in peripheral blood. Some motif variants had previously been reported in the synovial fluid and blood of reactive arthritis patients, which suggests shared mechanisms of disease initiation.

The sequenced sample was blood, either unsorted or a sorted T cell fraction (not recorded which). The sequence is built from TRBV9 and TRBJ2-2; the D call is possibly TRBD1 or TRBD2, each sharing 5 bases. This TCR derives from a male donor with ankylosing spondylitis or in good health (not recorded which). The DNA sequence reads TGTGCCAGCAGCGTAGCCGGGGCGGAATACACCGGGGAGCTGTTTTTT. It translates as CASSVAGAEYTGELFF.